This T cell receptor beta chain stems from a study of beta chain features in type 1 diabetes. Study findings and constraints: Sequencing of cDNA might inflate the share of cells that strongly express TCR. Shorter TCRB CDR3s, moderately but significantly so, were found in Type 1 diabetes patients in all four CD4+ subsets.

Germline V gene lookup returns CDR1 SNHLY and CDR2 FYNNEI. This CDR3 has 15 residues. The V end lost 4 bases, the J end lost 2 bases, and 14 bases lay between the germline ends. Isolated RNA was reverse transcribed in full, so expressed TCRB transcripts were sequenced. Clones were sequenced by immunoSEQ multiplex PCR, and TCRdb holds only the in-frame ones, with some missing. The repertoire holds some 220,000 clones, with roughly a tenth as singletons. Regarding this clone: What it binds is unknown.

The collection from each donor was one heparinised blood draw averaging about 116 mL. The purity of all sorted populations exceeded 98%. The material sequenced was central memory CD4+ T cells from blood. The chain joins TRBV2 to TRBJ1-1; no firm D call. This receptor was identified in a man aged 18 to 29 in good health. The CDR3 nucleotides read TGTGCCAGCAGTGGGGATCCTTCCCTAAACACTGAAGCTTTCTTT. Protein: CASSGDPSLNTEAFF. Full variable domain (remainder filled in from reference TRBV2 and TRBJ1-1): EPEVTQTPSHQVTQMGQEVILRCVPISNHLYFYWYRQILGQKVEFLVSFYNNEISEKSEIFDDQFSVERPDGSNFTLKIRSTKLEDSAMYFCASSGDPSLNTEAFFGQGTRLTVV.